This TCR beta chain was sequenced during a study of blood T cell repertoires in COVID-19. Study as a whole: Donors in the United States, Italy and Spain gave samples during acute or convalescent COVID-19. T cells, B-cell-depleted T cells, or PBMCs supplied cDNA or gDNA.

Authors' methods: The authors estimated nucleated cell counts from reference gene primer amplification. Method: immunoSEQ multiplex PCR; TCRdb's copy keeps in-frame clones and lacks some. For V, J and clone size, that table is used; D and trimming come from the DNA. This table holds around 190,000 clones, roughly 85% found once. CDR3 length: 13 amino acids. Per germline, CDR1 MNHEY and CDR2 SMNVEV (reference sequence). V lost 6 bases to trimming and J lost 3 bases, with 9 bases between them. Sequences were obtained from peripheral blood. V gene TRBV27 combines with J gene TRBJ1-5, with D possibly being TRBD1 (5 bases). This clonotype originated in a woman aged 60-75 years with acute or convalescent COVID-19. CDR3 in amino acids: CASRDSINQPQHF. CDR3 in DNA: TGTGCCAGCAGAGACAGTATCAATCAGCCCCAGCATTTT.